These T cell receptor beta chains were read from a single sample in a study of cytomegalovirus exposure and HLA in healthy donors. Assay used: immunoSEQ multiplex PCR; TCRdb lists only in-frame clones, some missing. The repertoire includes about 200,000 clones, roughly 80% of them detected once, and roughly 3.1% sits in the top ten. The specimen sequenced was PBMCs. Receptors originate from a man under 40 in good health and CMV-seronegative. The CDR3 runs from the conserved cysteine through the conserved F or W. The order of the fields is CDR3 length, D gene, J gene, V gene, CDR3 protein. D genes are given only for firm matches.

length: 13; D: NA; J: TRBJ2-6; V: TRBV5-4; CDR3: CASRRYGANVLTF
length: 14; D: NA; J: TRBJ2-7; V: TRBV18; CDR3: CASSAPGWGYEQYF
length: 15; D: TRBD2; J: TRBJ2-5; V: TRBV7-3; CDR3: CASSLRLAGRETQYF
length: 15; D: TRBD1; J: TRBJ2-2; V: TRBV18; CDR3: CASSQDRGTAGELFF
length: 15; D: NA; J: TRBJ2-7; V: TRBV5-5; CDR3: CASSLASGKPYEQYF
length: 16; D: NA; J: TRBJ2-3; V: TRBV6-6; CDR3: CASSYDLTAFGDTQYF
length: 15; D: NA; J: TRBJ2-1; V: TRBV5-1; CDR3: CASSLARGAFNEQFF
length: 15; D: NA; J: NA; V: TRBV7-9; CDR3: CASSPTAWSSYEQYF
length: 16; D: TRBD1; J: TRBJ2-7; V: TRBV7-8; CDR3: CASSPTGGQANYEQYF
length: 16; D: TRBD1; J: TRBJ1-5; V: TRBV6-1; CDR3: CASSEAGRGPNQPQHF
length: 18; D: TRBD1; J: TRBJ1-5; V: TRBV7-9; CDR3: CASSGGNAFGQGIQPQHF
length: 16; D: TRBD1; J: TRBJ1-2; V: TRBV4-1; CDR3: CASSQVIPGQGLGYTF
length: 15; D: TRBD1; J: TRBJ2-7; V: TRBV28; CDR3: CASSLGGTGGAEQYF
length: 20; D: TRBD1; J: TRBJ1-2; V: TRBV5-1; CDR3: CASSLEFTGTGSLLTYGYTF
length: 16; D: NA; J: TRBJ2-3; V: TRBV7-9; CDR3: CASSLVSGGSTDTQYF